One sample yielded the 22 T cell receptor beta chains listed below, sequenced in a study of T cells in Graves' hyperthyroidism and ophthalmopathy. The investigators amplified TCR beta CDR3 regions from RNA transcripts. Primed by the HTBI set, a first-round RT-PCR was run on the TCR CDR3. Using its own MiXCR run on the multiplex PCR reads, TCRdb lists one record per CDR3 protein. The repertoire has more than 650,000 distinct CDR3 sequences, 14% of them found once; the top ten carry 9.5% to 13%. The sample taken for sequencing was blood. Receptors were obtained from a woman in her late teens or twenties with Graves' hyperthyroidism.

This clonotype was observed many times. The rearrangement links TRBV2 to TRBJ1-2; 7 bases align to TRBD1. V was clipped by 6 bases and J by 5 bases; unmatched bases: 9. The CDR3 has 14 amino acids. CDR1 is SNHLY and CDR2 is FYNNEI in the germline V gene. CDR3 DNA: TGTGCCAGCAGCGGGCAGGGACAGACTTATGGCTACACCTTC. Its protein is CASSGQGQTYGYTF.

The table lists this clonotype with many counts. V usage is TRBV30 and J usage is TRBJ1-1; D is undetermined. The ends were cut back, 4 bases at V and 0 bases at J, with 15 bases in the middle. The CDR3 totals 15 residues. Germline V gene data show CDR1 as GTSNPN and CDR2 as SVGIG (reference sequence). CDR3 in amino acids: CAWTGFPHMNTEAFF. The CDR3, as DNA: TGTGCCTGGACCGGATTTCCCCATATGAACACTGAAGCTTTCTTT. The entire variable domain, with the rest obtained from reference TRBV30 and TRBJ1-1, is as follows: SQTIHQWPATLVQPVGSPLSLECTVEGTSNPNLYWYRQAAGRGLQLLFYSVGIGQISSEVPQNLSASRPQDRQFILSSKKLLLSDSGFYLCAWTGFPHMNTEAFFGQGTRLTVV.

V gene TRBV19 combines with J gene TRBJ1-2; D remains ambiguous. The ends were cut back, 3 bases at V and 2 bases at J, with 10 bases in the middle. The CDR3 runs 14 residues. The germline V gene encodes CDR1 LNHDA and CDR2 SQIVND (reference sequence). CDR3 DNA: TGTGCCAGTAGTATCTTTACACCGAACTATGGCTACACCTTC. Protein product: CASSIFTPNYGYTF.

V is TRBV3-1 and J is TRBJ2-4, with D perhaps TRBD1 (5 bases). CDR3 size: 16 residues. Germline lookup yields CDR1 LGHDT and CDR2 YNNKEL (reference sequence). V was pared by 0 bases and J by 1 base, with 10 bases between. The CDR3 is CASSQDQGRAKNIQYF. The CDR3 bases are TGTGCCAGCAGCCAAGACCAGGGAAGGGCCAAAAACATTCAGTACTTC.

The CDR3 DNA reads as TGCGCCAGCAGCCACCGTCCGGGAGCCGGTCCCGGGGAGCTGTTTTTT. As protein: CASSHRPGAGPGELFF. This chain links TRBV10-2 with TRBJ2-2; a possible D gene is TRBD2 (6 bases). Trimming left V 6 bases short and J 6 bases short, with 20 bases between. The V gene's germline CDR1 is WSHSY and CDR2 SAAADI. The CDR3 consists of 16 residues.

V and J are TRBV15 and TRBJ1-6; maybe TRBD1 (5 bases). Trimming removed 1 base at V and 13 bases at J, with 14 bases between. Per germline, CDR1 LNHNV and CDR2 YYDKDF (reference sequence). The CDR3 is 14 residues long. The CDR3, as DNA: TGTGCCACCAGCAGAGGGGGAATAGGGACCCCCCTCCACTTT. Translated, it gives CATSRGGIGTPLHF.

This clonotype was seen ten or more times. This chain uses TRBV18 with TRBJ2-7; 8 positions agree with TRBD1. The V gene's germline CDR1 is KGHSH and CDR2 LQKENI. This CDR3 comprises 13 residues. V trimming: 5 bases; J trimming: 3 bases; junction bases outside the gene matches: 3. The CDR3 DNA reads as TGTGCCAGCTCAACACAGGGGGACTACGAGCAGTACTTC. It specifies CASSTQGDYEQYF.

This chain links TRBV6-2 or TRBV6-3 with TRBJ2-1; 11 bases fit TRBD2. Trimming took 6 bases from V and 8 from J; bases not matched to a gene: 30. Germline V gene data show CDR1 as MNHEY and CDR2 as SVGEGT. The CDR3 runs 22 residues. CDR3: CASSRRRRRPQGGSGRAYEQFF. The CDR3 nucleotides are TGTGCCAGCAGCCGCCGCCGCCGACGCCCTCAAGGTGGTAGCGGGAGGGCCTATGAGCAGTTCTTC.

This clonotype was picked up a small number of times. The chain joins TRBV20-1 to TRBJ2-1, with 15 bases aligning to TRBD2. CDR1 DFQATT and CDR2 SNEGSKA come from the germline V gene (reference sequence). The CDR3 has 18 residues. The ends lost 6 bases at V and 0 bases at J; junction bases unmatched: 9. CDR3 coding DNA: TGCAGTGCGGGGACTAGCGGGAGGTTCTGGAGCTCCTACAATGAGCAGTTCTTC. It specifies CSAGTSGRFWSSYNEQFF.

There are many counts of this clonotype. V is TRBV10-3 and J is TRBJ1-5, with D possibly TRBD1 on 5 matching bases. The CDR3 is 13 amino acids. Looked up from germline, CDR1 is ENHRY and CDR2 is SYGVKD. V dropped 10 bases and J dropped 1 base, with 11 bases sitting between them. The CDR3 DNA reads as TGTGCCACGGCAGACAGAAGCAATCAGCCCCAGCATTTT. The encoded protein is CATADRSNQPQHF.

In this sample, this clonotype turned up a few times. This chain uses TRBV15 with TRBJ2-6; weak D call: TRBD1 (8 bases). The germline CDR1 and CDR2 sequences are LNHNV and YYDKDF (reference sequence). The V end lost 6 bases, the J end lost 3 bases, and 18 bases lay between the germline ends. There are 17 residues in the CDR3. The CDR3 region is CATSQRQGRVGANVLTF. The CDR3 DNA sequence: TGTGCCACCAGTCAGCGACAGGGGAGGGTTGGGGCCAACGTCCTGACTTTC.

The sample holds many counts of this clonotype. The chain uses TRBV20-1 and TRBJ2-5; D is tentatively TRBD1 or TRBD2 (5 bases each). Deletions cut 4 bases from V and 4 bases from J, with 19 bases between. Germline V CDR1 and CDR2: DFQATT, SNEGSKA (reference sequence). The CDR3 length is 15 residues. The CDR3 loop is CSATTWGSPGETQYF. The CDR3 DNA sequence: TGCAGTGCTACGACCTGGGGGAGCCCTGGAGAGACCCAGTACTTC.

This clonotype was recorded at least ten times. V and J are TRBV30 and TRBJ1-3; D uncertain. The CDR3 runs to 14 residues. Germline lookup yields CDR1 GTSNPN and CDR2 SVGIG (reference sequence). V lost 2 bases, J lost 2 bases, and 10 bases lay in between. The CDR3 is CAWSTDTTGNTIYF. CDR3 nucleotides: TGTGCCTGGAGTACTGATACGACTGGAAACACCATATATTTT.

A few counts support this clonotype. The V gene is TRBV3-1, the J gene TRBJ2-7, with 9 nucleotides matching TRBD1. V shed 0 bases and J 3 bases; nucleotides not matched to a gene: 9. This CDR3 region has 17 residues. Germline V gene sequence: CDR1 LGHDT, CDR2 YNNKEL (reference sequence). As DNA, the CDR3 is TGTGCCAGCAGCCAAGATTCGACGACAGGGGGTTACTACGAGCAGTACTTC. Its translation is CASSQDSTTGGYYEQYF.

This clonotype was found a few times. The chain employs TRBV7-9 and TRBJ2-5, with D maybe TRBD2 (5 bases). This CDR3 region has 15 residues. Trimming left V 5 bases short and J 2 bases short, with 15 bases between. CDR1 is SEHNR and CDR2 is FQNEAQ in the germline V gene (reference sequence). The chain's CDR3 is CASSAGGLDQETQYF. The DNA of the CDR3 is TGTGCCAGCAGCGCGGGCGGGTTGGATCAAGAGACCCAGTACTTC.

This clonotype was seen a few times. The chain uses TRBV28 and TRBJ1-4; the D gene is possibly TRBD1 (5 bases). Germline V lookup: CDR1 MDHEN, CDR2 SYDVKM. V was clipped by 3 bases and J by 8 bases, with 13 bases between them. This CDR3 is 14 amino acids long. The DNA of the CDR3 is TGTGCCAGCAGTTTTCTGCTGGAGGGGGAAAAACTGTTTTTT. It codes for CASSFLLEGEKLFF. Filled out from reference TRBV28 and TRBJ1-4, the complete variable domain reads DVKVTQSSRYLVKRTGEKVFLECVQDMDHENMFWYRQDPGLGLRLIYFSYDVKMKEKGDIPEGYSVSREKKERFSLILESASTNQTSMYLCASSFLLEGEKLFFGSGTQLSVL.

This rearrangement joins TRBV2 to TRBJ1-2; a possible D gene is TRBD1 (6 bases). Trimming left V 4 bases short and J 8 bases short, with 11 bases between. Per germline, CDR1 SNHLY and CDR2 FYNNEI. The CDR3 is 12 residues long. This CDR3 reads CASSGTARGYTF. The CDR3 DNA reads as TGTGCCAGCAGTGGGACAGCTCGCGGCTACACCTTC.

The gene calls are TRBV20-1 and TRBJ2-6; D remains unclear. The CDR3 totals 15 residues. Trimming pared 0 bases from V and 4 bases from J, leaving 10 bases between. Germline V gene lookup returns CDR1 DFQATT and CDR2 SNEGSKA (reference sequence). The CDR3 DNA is TGCAGTGCTAGAGATCGGCGGTCAGGGGCCAACGTCCTGACTTTC. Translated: CSARDRRSGANVLTF.

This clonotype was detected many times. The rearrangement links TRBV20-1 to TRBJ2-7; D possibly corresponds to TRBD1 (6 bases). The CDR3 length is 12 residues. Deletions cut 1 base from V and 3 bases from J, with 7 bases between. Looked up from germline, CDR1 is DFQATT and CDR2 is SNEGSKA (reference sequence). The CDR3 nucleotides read TGCAGTGCTAGAGCGGACAGCTACGAGCAGTACTTC. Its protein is CSARADSYEQYF.

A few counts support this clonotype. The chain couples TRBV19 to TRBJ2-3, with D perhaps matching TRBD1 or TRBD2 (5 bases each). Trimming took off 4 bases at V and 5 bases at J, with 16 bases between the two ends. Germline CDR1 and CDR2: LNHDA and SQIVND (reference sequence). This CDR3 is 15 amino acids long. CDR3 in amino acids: CASSNRDVLQDTQYF. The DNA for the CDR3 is TGTGCCAGTAGTAACCGGGACGTCCTCCAAGATACGCAGTATTTT. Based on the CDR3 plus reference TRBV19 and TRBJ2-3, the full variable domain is DGGITQSPKYLFRKEGQNVTLSCEQNLNHDAMYWYRQDPGQGLRLIYYSQIVNDFQKGDIAEGYSVSREKKESFPLTVTSAQKNPTAFYLCASSNRDVLQDTQYFGPGTRLTVL.

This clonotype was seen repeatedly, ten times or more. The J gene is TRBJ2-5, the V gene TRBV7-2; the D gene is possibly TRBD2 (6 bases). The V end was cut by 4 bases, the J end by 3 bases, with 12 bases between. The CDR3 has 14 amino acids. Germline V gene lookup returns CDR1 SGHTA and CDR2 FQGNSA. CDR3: CASSSGGGKETQYF. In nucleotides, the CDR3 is TGTGCCAGCAGCTCGGGTGGCGGGAAAGAGACCCAGTACTTC. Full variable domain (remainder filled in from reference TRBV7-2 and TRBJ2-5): GAGVSQSPSNKVTEKGKDVELRCDPISGHTALYWYRQSLGQGLEFLIYFQGNSAPDKSGLPSDRFSAERTGGSVSTLTIQRTQQEDSAVYLCASSSGGGKETQYFGPGTRLLVL.

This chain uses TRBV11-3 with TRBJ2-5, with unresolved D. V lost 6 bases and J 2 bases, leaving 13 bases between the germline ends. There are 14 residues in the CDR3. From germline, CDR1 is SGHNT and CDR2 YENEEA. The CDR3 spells CASSTWTEQETQYF. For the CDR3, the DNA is TGTGCCAGCAGTACATGGACGGAGCAAGAGACCCAGTACTTC.